The clone carrying this T cell receptor beta chain has a handful of counts. J was trimmed by 10 bases and V by 0 bases; bases with no gene match: 4. This CDR3 spans 15 amino acids. CDR1 and CDR2 (germline): MNHEY, SVGAGI. TCR beta CDR3 regions were amplified from RNA transcripts. The HTBI primer set served for first-round RT-PCR of the TCR CDR3. TCRdb passed the multiplex PCR reads through MiXCR, listing each CDR3 protein once. This table has roughly 380,000 distinct CDR3 sequences, roughly 13% appearing once. This record belongs to a study of T cells in Graves' hyperthyroidism and ophthalmopathy. The chain combines TRBV6-5 with TRBJ1-6; 9 nucleotides match TRBD1. Sequencing was performed on blood. The TCR sequence derives from a woman aged 18-29 years with Graves' hyperthyroidism. The CDR3 region is CASSYSWTGDSPLHF. CDR3 DNA: TGTGCCAGCAGTTACTCCTGGACAGGGGACTCACCCCTCCACTTT.